This is a list of T cell receptor beta chains from one sample in a study of CD8+ T cells in alopecia areata. Assay: immunoSEQ multiplex PCR; the TCRdb copy retains only in-frame clones and omits some. The table shows over 150,000 clones, with about three fifths occurring only once. Here the sequenced sample was CD8+ T cells sorted from blood, taken at week 24, from a patient treated with tofacitinib. The receptors come from a human donor with alopecia areata. Both conserved end residues are part of each CDR3.

V	J	CDR3
TRBV25-1	TRBJ2-1	CATGLNEQFF
TRBV7-9	TRBJ1-2	CASSLERTGYNYGYTF
TRBV2	TRBJ2-3	CARRGPPRPDTQYF
TRBV7-2	TRBJ2-3	CASRVGVLAGTDTQYF
TRBV4-1	TRBJ1-6	CASSSINSPLHF
TRBV7-2	TRBJ2-5	CATAPRGGQETQYF
TRBV2	TRBJ1-2	CASSSGGINYGYTF
TRBV4-1	TRBJ2-7	CASSQEGTGFYEQYF
TRBV5-6	TRBJ1-1	CASSVKTGIWNTEAFF
TRBV7-8	TRBJ2-5	CASSYTPETQYF
TRBV5-1	TRBJ1-6	CASSSSRSADSPLHF
TRBV7-9	TRBJ2-3	CASRWGTDTQYF
TRBV2	TRBJ2-2	CASSELVPGELFF
TRBV6-1	TRBJ1-2	CASSEIQGRGNYGYTF
TRBV4-1	TRBJ1-1	CASSQASPGAEAFF
TRBV30	TRBJ2-7	CAWSTRDGGYEQYF